The clone carrying this TCR beta chain has a count of ten or more. The antigen is unknown. The sample comes from a study of T-cell reconstitution after alpha-beta-depleted transplantation in children. Study results and caveats: The origin of alpha-beta T cells about two months after transplant was reportedly several hundred expanded graft clones. Some patients owed their high day-60 TCRbeta diversity to surviving recipient T cells and thymic progenitors.

Germline V gene data show CDR1 as KGHSH and CDR2 as LQKENI. V was pared by 2 bases and J by 4 bases, with 11 bases between. The CDR3 extends over 15 amino acids. Preparation of the TCRbeta library was carried out with unique molecular identifiers. MiXCR, applied by TCRdb to the PCR reads, yields one record per CDR3 protein. The sample has 400,000 to 550,000 distinct CDR3 sequences; roughly a tenth are singletons. The source was PBMCs, collected before TCRalphabeta/CD19-depleted stem cell transplant. The TCR comes from a child aged 2-15 years with inherited bone marrow failure, due to receive a stem cell transplant. The chain uses TRBV18 and TRBJ2-2, with D unclear. The CDR3 sequence: CASSPLDDSTGELFF. CDR3 nucleotide sequence: TGTGCCAGCTCACCATTGGACGATAGCACCGGGGAGCTGTTTTTT.